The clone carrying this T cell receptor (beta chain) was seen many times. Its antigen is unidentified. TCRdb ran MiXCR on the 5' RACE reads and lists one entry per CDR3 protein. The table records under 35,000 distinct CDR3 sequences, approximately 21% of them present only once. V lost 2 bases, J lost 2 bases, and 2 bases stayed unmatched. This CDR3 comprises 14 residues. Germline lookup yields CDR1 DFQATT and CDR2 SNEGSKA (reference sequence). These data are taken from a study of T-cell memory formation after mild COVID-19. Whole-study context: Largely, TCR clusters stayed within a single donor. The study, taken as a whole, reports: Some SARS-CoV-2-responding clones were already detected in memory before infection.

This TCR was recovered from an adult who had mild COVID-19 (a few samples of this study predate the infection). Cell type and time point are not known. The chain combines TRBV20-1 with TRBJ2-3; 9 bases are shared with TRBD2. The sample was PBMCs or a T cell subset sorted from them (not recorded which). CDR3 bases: TGCAGTGCTAGAAGACTAGCGGCCACAGATACGCAGTATTTT. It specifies CSARRLAATDTQYF.